This paragraph reports one T cell receptor (beta chain). Its target antigen remains unknown. Per-base qualities were not stored, and no clone one base away is much larger. According to the study, the label for this sample's time point signals: baseline before first vaccination. The vaccinee samples were drawn from two UK trials, COV001 and COV002, one of which was a single-blind randomized controlled phase 2/3 trial testing AZD1222 (ChAdOx1 nCoV-19) in healthy adults. For TCRbeta chain sequencing, PBMC samples from trial participants were taken at day 0 and at day 28 after the second dose. These data are taken from a study of T cell responses to AZD1222 COVID-19 vaccine (dated by TCRdb to about 2021). Looking at the study overall: AZD1222 recipients with second doses at about 4 weeks or about 12 weeks were pooled, because spike-specific TCR depth and breadth did not differ between schedules. Enrollment into the trials was organized by age into subgroups of 18-55, 56-69 and 70-plus years, and those subgroups contained roughly 140, 27 and 60 TCR-sequenced participants, respectively. TCR sequencing covered fewer than 250 trial participants: around 210 given two doses of AZD1222 and 26 given two doses of MenACWY control vaccine.

The cysteine opens and the phenylalanine closes a CDR3 of 12 amino acids. The kept DNA is CDR3 alone, 36 bases in frame from the first base. V is pared back by 7 bases and J by 4 bases, with 13 bases lying between the germline termini. The germline V gene encodes CDR1 SQVTM and CDR2 ANQGSEA. What the work shows at the level of the full study, not this receptor alone: No day 14 peak-response samples were available, so repertoires were characterized only after the peak T cell response. Epitopes outside the regions mutated in the B.1.351 and B.1.1.7 variants were reportedly recognized by nearly half of the unique spike-specific TCRs. Participants were mostly white British, with more females than males. The authors suggested clonal diversity may have been underestimated. Vaccine-associated CD4 TCRs spanned the whole spike protein, with dominant responses in regions 160-218 and 743-854. The 56-69-year group was small, and its depth increase did not reach significance, likely because of low power. Only a handful of AZD1222 recipients were SARS-CoV-2 seropositive at baseline, limiting conclusions about previously exposed vaccinees. After two AZD1222 doses, spike-specific TCR breadth and depth were significantly higher than at day 0 and than in MenACWY recipients.

The CDR3 regions of human TCRbeta chains were subjected to immunosequencing. As for how the authors treated the data: TCRs in the repertoires were compared against a reference library of SARS-CoV-2-specific TCRs that had been generated with the MIRA antigen-specificity platform. Breadth was defined as the fraction of unique TCRs that were SARS-CoV-2-associated. Depth was defined as the fraction of total T cells that were SARS-CoV-2-associated. Using the MIRA data, every spike-specific TCR was mapped to the spike region that the TCR reacted to and assigned to either a CD4 or a CD8 class. Log10-transformed breadth and depth values were compared by one-way ANOVA with Sidak's multiple comparisons tests. TCRdb retrieved this table from immuneACCESS and kept in-frame rearrangements only. Not all clones are present; in checked studies, unresolved V genes account for under half, and no reason is known for the remainder. For V, J and clone size, that table is used; D and trimming come from the DNA. This sample has around 79,000 clones in its table, and about 87% of those were observed once. The leading ten clones occupy roughly 20% of the sample.

The sequencing used peripheral blood, collected on day 0 of AZD1222 vaccination. The origin of this receptor is an adult in good health. Recombination joined TRBV29-1 with TRBJ1-2, with a tentative D gene TRBD1 over 6 matching bases. The DNA sequence reads TGCAGCGCTGGCGAGGGGGGCTATGGCTACACCTTC. Its protein product is CSAGEGGYGYTF.